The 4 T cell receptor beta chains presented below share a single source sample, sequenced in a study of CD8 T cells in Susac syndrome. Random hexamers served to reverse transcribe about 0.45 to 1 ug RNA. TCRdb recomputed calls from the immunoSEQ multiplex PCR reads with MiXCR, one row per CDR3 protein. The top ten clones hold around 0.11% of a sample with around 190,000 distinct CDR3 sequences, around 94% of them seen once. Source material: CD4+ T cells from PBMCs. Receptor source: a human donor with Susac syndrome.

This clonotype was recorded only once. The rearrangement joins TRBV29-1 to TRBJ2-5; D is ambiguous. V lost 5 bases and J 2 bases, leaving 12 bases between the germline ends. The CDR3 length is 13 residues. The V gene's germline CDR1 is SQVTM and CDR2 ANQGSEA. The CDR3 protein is CSVKRVFQETQYF. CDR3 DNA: TGCAGCGTTAAACGGGTTTTTCAAGAGACCCAGTACTTC. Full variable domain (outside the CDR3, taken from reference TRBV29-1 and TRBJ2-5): SAVISQKPSRDICQRGTSLTIQCQVDSQVTMMFWYRQQPGQSLTLIATANQGSEATYESGFVIDKFPISRPNLTFSTLTVSNMSPEDSSIYLCSVKRVFQETQYFGPGTRLLVL.

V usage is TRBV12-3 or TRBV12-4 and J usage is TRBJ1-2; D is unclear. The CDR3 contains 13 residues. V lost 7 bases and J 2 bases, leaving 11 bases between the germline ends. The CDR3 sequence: CASKPRPNYGYTF. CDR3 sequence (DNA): TGTGCCAGCAAACCACGGCCCAACTATGGCTACACCTTC.

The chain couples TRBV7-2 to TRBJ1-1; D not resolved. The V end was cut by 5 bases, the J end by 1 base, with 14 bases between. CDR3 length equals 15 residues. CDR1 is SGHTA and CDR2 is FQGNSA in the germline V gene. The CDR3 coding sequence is TGTGCCAGCAGCCCGCGTTTGGTCTCGAACACTGAAGCTTTCTTT. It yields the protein CASSPRLVSNTEAFF.

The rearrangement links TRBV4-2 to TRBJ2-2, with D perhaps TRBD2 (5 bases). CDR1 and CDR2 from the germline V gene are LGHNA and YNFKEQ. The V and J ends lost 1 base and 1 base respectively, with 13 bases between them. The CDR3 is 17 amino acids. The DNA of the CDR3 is TGTGCCAGCAGCCAAGGGGGTGGACTGATGAACACCGGGGAGCTGTTTTTT. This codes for CASSQGGGLMNTGELFF.